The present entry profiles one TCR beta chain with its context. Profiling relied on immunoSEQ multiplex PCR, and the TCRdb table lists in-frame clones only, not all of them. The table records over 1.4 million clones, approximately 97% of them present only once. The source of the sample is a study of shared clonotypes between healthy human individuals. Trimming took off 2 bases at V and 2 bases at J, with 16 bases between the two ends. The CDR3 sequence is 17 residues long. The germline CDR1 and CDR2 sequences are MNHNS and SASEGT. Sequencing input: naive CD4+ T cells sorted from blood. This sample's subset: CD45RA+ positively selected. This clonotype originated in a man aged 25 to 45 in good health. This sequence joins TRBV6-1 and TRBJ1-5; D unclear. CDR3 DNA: TGTGCCAGCAGTGAATCGGCAGGCGGGTCGGGCAATCAGCCCCAGCATTTT. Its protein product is CASSESAGGSGNQPQHF.